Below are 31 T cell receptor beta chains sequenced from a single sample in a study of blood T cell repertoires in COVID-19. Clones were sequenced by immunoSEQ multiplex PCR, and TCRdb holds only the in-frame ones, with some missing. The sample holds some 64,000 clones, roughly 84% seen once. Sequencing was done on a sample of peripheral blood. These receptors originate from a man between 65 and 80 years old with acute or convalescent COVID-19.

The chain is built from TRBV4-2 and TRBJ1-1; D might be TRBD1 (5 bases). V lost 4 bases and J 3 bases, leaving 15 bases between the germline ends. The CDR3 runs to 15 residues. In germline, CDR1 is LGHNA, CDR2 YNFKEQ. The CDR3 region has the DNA TGTGCCAGCAGCCTTCACAGGAGTAGGGACACTGAAGCTTTCTTT. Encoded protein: CASSLHRSRDTEAFF.

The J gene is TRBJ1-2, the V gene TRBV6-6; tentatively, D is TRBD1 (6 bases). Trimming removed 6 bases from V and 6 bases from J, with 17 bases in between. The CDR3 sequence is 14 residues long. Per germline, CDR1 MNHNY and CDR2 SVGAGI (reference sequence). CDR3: CASSPPTGSDGYTF. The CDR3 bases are TGTGCCAGCAGCCCTCCGACAGGATCGGATGGCTACACCTTC.

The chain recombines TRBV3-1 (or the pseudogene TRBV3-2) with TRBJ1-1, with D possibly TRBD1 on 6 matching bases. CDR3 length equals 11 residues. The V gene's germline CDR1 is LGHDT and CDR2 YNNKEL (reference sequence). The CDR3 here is CAARGGTEAFF. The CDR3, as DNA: TGTGCTGCGAGGGGGGGCACTGAAGCTTTCTTT.

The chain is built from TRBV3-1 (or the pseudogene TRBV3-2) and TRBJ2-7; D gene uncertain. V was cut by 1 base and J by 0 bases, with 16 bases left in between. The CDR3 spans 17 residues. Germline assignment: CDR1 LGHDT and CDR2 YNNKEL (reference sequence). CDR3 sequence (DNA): TGTGCCAGCAGCCAAGGTCTCGGCGAGGCGGACTCCTACGAGCAGTACTTC. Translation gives CASSQGLGEADSYEQYF.

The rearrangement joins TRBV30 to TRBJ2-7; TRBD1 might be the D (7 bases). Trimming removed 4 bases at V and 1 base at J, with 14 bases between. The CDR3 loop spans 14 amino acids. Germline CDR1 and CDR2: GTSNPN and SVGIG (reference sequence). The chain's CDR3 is CAWTGGPGSYEQYF. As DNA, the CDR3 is TGTGCCTGGACAGGGGGGCCAGGATCCTACGAGCAGTACTTC. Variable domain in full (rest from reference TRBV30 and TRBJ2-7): SQTIHQWPATLVQPVGSPLSLECTVEGTSNPNLYWYRQAAGRGLQLLFYSVGIGQISSEVPQNLSASRPQDRQFILSSKKLLLSDSGFYLCAWTGGPGSYEQYFGPGTRLTVT.

DNA for the CDR3: TGTGCCAGCATAGGAGGGTTCGGCTACACCTTC. This gives the protein CASIGGFGYTF. The chain carries TRBV6-5 and TRBJ1-2; no reliable D call. The V end was cut by 7 bases, the J end by 8 bases, with 11 bases between. CDR3 length: 11 amino acids. CDR1 and CDR2 (germline): MNHEY, SVGAGI.

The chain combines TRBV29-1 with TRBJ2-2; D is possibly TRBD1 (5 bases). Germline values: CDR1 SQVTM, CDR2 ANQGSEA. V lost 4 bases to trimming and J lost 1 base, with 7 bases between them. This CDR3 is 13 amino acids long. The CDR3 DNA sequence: TGCAGCGTTGCCAGGGTGAACACCGGGGAGCTGTTTTTT. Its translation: CSVARVNTGELFF.

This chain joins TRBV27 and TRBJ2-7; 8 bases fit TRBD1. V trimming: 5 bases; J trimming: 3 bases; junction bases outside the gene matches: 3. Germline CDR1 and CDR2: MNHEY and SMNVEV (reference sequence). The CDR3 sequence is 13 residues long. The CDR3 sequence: CASSTGGYYEQYF. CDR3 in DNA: TGTGCCAGCAGTACAGGGGGATACTACGAGCAGTACTTC.

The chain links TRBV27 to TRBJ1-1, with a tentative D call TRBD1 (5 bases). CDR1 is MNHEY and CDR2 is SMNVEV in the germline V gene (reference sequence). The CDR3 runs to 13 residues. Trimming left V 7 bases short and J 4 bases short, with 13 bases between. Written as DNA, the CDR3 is TGTGCCAGCACGTCAGGGAGGGTCACTGAAGCTTTCTTT. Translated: CASTSGRVTEAFF.

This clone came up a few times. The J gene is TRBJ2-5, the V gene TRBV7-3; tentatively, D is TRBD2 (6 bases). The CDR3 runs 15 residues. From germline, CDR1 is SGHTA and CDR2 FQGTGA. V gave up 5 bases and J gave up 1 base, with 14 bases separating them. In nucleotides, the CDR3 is TGTGCCAGCAGCCCCCGGGGTAGCGGCCAAGAGACCCAGTACTTC. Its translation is CASSPRGSGQETQYF. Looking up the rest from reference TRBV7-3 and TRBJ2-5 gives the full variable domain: GAGVSQTPSNKVTEKGKYVELRCDPISGHTALYWYRQSLGQGPEFLIYFQGTGAADDSGLPNDRFFAVRPEGSVSTLKIQRTERGDSAVYLCASSPRGSGQETQYFGPGTRLLVL.

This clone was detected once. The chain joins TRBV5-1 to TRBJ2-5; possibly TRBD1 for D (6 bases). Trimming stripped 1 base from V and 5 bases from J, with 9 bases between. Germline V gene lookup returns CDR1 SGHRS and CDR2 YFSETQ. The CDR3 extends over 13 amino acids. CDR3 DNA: TGCGCCAGCAGCTTGAGGGGGTTGGAGACCCAGTACTTC. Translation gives CASSLRGLETQYF.

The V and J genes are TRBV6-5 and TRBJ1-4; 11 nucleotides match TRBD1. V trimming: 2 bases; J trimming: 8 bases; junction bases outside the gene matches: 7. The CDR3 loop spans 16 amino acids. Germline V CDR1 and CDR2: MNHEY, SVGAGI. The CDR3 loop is CASSYAGTGGHEKLFF. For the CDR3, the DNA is TGTGCCAGCAGTTACGCCGGGACAGGGGGGCACGAAAAACTGTTTTTT.

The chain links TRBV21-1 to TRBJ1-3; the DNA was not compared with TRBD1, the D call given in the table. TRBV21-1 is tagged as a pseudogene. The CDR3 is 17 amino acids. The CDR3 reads CASSTRDRGRVRNTIYF. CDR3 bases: TGTGCCAGCAGCACCCGGGACAGGGGGCGCGTTAGAAACACCATATATTTT.

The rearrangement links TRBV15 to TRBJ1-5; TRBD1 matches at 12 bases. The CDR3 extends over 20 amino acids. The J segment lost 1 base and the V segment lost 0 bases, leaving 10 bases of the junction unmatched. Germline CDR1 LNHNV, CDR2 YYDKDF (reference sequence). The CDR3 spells CATSRDHRTGQGASNQPQHF. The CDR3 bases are TGTGCCACCAGCAGAGATCATAGGACGGGACAGGGGGCCAGCAATCAGCCCCAGCATTTT. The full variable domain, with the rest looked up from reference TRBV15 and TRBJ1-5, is DAMVIQNPRYQVTQFGKPVTLSCSQTLNHNVMYWYQQKSSQAPKLLFHYYDKDFNNEADTPDNFQSRRPNTSFCFLDIRSPGLGDTAMYLCATSRDHRTGQGASNQPQHFGDGTRLSIL.

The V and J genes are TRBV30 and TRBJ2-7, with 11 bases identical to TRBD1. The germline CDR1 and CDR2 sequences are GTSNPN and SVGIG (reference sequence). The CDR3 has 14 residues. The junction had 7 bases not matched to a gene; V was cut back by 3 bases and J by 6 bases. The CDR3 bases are TGTGCCTGGAGACCGGACAGGGGGCGCTCCGAGCAGTACTTC. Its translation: CAWRPDRGRSEQYF. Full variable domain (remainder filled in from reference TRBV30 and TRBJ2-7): SQTIHQWPATLVQPVGSPLSLECTVEGTSNPNLYWYRQAAGRGLQLLFYSVGIGQISSEVPQNLSASRPQDRQFILSSKKLLLSDSGFYLCAWRPDRGRSEQYFGPGTRLTVT.

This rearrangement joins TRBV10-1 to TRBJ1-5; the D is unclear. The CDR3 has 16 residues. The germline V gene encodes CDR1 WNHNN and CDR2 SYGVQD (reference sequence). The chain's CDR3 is CEARGEQATTNQPQHF. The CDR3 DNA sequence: TGCGAAGCACGGGGAGAGCAAGCCACAACCAATCAGCCCCAGCATTTT.

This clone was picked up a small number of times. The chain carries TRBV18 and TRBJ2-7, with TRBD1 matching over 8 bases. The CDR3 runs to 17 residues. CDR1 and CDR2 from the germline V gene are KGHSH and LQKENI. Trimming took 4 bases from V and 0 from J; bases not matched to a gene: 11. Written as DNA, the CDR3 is TGTGCCAGCTCACAAACTGCCGGGACAGGCATCTCCTACGAGCAGTACTTC. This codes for CASSQTAGTGISYEQYF.

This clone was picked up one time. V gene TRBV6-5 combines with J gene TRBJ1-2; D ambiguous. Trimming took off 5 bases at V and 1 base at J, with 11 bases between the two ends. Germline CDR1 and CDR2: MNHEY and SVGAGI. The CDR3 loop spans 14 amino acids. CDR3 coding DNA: TGTGCCAGCAGTAGAGGAGATCTTAACTATGGCTACACCTTC. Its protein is CASSRGDLNYGYTF.

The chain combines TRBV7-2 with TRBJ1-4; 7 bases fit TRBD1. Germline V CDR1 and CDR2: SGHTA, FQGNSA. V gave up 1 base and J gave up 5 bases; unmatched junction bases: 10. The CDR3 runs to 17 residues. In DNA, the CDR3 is TGTGCCAGCAGCTTAGTTGGACGATGGACAGGAAATGAAAAACTGTTTTTT. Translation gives CASSLVGRWTGNEKLFF.

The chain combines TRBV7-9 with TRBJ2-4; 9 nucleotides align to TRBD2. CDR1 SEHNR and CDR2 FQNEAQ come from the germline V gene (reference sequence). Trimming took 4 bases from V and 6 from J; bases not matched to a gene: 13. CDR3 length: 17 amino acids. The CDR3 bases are TGTGCCAGCAGCTCGCGACTAGCGGCACCTTCCAGAAACATTCAGTACTTC. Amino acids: CASSSRLAAPSRNIQYF.

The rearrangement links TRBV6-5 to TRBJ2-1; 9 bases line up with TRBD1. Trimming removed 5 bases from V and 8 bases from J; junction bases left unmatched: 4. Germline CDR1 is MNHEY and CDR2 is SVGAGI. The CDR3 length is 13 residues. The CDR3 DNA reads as TGTGCCAGCAGTCTACAGGGGGCCGATGAGCAGTTCTTC. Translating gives CASSLQGADEQFF.

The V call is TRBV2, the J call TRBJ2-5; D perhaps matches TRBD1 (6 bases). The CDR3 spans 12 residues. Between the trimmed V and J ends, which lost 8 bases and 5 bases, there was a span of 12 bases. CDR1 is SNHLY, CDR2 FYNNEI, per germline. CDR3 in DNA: TGTGCCAGCTGGGGGCTGAGGGAGACCCAGTACTTC. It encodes CASWGLRETQYF.

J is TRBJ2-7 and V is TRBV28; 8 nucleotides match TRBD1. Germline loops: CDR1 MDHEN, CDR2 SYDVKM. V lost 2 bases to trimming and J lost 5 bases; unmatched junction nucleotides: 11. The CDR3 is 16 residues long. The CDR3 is CASSLRGMGRGHEQYF. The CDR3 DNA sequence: TGTGCCAGCAGTTTACGGGGGATGGGCAGGGGGCACGAGCAGTACTTC.

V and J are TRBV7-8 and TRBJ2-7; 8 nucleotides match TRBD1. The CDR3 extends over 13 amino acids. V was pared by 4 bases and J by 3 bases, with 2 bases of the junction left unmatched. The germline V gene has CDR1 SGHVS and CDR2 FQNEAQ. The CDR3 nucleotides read TGTGCCAGCAGCTCGGACAGGGTCTACGAGCAGTACTTC. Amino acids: CASSSDRVYEQYF.

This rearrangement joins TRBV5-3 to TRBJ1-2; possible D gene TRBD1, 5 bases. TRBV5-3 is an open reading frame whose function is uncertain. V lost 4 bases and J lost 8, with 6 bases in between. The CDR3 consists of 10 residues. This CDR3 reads CARSTGGYTF. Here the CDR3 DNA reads TGTGCCAGAAGCACAGGCGGCTACACCTTC.

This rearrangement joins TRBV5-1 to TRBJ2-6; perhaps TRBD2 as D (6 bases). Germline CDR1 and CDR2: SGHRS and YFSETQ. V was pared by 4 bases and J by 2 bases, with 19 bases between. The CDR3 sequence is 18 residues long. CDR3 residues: CASSLNRRGQTGANVLTF. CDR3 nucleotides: TGCGCCAGCAGCCTAAACAGGCGGGGTCAGACTGGGGCCAACGTCCTGACTTTC.

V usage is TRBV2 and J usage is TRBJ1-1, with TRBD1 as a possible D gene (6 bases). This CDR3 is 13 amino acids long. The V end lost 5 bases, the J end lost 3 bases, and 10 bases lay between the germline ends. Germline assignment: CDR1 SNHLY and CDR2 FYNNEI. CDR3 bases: TGTGCCAGCAGTACCCAGGGGTACACTGAAGCTTTCTTT. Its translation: CASSTQGYTEAFF.

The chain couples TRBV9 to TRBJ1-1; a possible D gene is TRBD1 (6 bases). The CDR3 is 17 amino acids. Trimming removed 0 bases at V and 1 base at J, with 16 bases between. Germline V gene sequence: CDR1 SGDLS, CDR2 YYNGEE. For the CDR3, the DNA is TGTGCCAGCAGCGTAGAGCCCTCGGGACACCCGAACACTGAAGCTTTCTTT. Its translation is CASSVEPSGHPNTEAFF. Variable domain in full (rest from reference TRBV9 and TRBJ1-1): DSGVTQTPKHLITATGQRVTLRCSPRSGDLSVYWYQQSLDQGLQFLIQYYNGEERAKGNILERFSAQQFPDLHSELNLSSLELGDSALYFCASSVEPSGHPNTEAFFGQGTRLTVV.

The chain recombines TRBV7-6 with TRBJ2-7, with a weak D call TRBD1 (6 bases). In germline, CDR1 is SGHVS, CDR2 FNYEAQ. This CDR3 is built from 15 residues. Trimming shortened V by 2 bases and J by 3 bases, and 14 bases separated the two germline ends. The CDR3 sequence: CASSLSPIQGYEQYF. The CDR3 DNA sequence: TGTGCCAGCAGCTTATCGCCGATACAGGGCTACGAGCAGTACTTC.

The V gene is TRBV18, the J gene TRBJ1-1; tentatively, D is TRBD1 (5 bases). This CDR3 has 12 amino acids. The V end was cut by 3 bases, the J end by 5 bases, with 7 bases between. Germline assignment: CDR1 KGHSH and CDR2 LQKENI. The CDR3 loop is CASSPGATEAFF. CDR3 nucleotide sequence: TGTGCCAGCTCACCTGGGGCGACTGAAGCTTTCTTT.

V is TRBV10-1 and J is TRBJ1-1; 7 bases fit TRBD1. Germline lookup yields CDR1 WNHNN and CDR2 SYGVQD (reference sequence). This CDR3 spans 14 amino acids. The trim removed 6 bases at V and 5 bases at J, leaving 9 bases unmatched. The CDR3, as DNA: TGCGCCAGCAGGAACCCGACAGGGCTGACTGAAGCTTTCTTT. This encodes CASRNPTGLTEAFF.